This TCR beta chain was profiled in a study of cytomegalovirus exposure and HLA in healthy donors (dated 2017 in TCRdb). General notes on the study: In an earlier analysis of 587 of the donors, around 300 Gb of sequence data and roughly 100 million unique TCR beta sequences from about 180 million T cells were reported. Roughly 5 DR-DQ haplotypes were treated as single units for association and clustering because of strong linkage in the cohort. A later analysis re-examined previously published TCR beta repertoires from over 500 donors and added high-resolution HLA genotyping to investigate patterns of TCR occurrence. High-throughput TCR immunosequencing, statistical association of individual TCRs with disease status, and machine learning were combined to predict cytomegalovirus infection status. Typing coverage varied by locus: roughly 620-640 donors for A, B, C, DRB1 and DQB1; roughly 500 for DQA1; over 600 for DPA1; approximately 490 for DPB1. Rather than drawing on any new phenotypic data, the later analysis identified candidate immune exposures from TCR beta sequences and the way those sequences occurred across donors. The study aimed to test whether cataloging public T cell receptors could reveal signatures of past pathogen exposure. Alongside the repertoire data, information on donor age, sex, ethnicity and CMV serostatus was compiled. To decide whether each TCR beta V gene segment behaved as functional or pseudogenic, an earlier analysis of approximately 620 of the donors relied on high-throughput TCR beta sequencing. Along with the approximately 670-subject first cohort, a separate validation cohort of over a hundred different subjects was used. The study used immunosequencing to profile the T cell repertoires of under 700 subjects and linked those repertoires to cytomegalovirus serostatus. On average, 235,054 unique TCR beta nucleotide sequences were sequenced per donor among a few hundred genotyped donors of the cohort, with roughly 20% of those sequences being non-productive. Roughly 290 gigabases of sequencing data and tens of millions of unique TCR sequences made up an early release that covered over 550 HLA-typed donors. All discovery cohort repertoires had been generated using a single sequencing platform. Among the approximately 430 genotyped donors, about 85% belonged to the genetic ancestry cluster associated with self-reported Caucasian donors. HLA typing covered class I and class II loci at four-digit resolution. A later genetic analysis took genome-wide SNP genotypes for about three fifths of the roughly 670 donors and used that subset as a discovery cohort.

In total, around 600 healthy bone marrow donors made up the cohort. Cohort members were all nominally healthy when sampled, although unrecorded immune exposures were likely present. The donor tested CMV seronegative, placing the donor among the roughly 400 seronegative members of the cohort. Every donor gave a peripheral blood sample, and the peripheral blood mononuclear cells from that sample were used for TCR beta sequencing. The Qiagen DNeasy Blood Extraction Kit was used to extract genomic DNA from the blood cell samples. Study-wide conclusions, independent of this receptor: The 87-base-pair reads could not distinguish some IMGT-functional V segments, including TRBV6-2 and TRBV6-3, so those segments were excluded. In a later analysis, several top co-occurrence clusters were reported to appear linked to parvovirus B19, influenza, CMV and Epstein-Barr virus. Assigning TCR associations to individual alleles was difficult when HLA alleles, especially DR and DQ, strongly co-occurred. In a later genetic analysis, fewer N-insertions in productive TCRs were reported among donors in an Asian-associated ancestry cluster than the roughly 640-donor mean. The study gave a list of 150 to 200 TCR beta chains associated with cytomegalovirus. The only immune exposure information available for the cohort was CMV serostatus. In both the original and validation cohorts, the classifier was reported to diagnose cytomegalovirus status with high specificity and sensitivity. The authors suggested that the approach could potentially be generalized to other disease states and immunological phenotypes. According to a later analysis, most CMV-associated TCR beta chains appeared to be HLA-restricted, and the HLA associations seemed to be driven largely by CMV exposure. Broadly in line with IMGT annotations, most TCR beta V segments showed up in productive rearrangements about 87% or about 30% of the time in an earlier analysis of several hundred of the donors. An association between a missense DCLRE1C variant and V-gene and J-gene trimming of TCR beta chains was found in a later genetic analysis and replicated in an independent cohort. A further reported finding was that TCR beta sequences accurately predicted the HLA-A and HLA-B alleles for most subjects in the first cohort. A few of the identified cytomegalovirus-associated TCR beta chains were confirmed in vitro to be specific for cytomegalovirus antigens. A cluster of highly shared sequence variants was judged likely to be a technical artifact of the sequencing pipeline. Sequencing depth was assumed to be roughly uniform across donors in the presence/absence analyses, though that assumption may not hold. Correlated functional status among segregating V segments might reflect linkage disequilibrium, but an unknown experimental factor could not be ruled out. Because counts were too low, roughly 18 rarely observed V segments, including chromosome 9 orphons, were left out of the earlier analysis of 500 to 650 of the donors. Across donors, most TCR sequences were observed very rarely, whereas some public TCRs were present in many individuals. In a later analysis, HLA-associated TCR beta chains were found to be more clonally expanded and to have lower generation probabilities than equally common non-associated chains. According to a later analysis, TCR association rates differed among HLA loci, with DRB1 alleles showing the most associated TCRs and HLA-C alleles showing the fewest. The cohort was sequenced for TCR beta chains only, and without alpha or paired-chain data the features that could be detected were limited. HLA typing was unavailable for some donors at each locus, so association tests used only the typed subset. In a later analysis, about 17,000 TCR beta sequences were associated with specific HLA alleles at a false discovery rate of 0.05.

This clone appeared once. Its antigen specificity is not known. Qualities for individual bases were not recorded, and no much larger clone is one base off. Library construction relied on the immunoSEQ multiplex PCR assay. A mixture of 60 forward primers for TCR Vbeta segments and 13 reverse primers for TCR Jbeta segments was used in the multiplex PCR. The CDR3 region of rearranged TCR beta genes was amplified from genomic DNA with a multiplex PCR assay. The Illumina HiSeq System was used to sequence the amplified TCR beta libraries as 87-base-pair reads. The study's own analysis went as follows. A later analysis tallied around 87 million unique TCR beta chains across the 550 to 850 repertoires, and about 12 million of those chains were shared by two or more donors. A nearest-neighbor algorithm error-corrected the raw reads and collapsed the reads into unique sequences, merging closely related sequences to remove PCR and sequencing errors. Alignment of CDR3 sequences to IMGT reference sequences was used to assign V, D and J gene segments. For a sequence to be retained, a match of at least six nucleotides was required to both a V gene segment and a J gene segment. Rearrangements were called productive when the CDR3 lacked stop codons and stayed in frame with V and J; all others were non-productive. Following IMGT convention, CDR3 was defined as the stretch from the second conserved V-encoded cysteine up to the conserved J-encoded phenylalanine. In an earlier analysis of 550 to 650 of the donors, sequences lacking an unambiguous match to a single V gene segment were excluded. In an earlier analysis of 450 to 700 of the donors, V segments were called functional above 56.7% productive rearrangements and were called segregating when the between-donor standard deviation exceeded 5%. A statistical classification framework was built to diagnose cytomegalovirus status from the catalog of TCR beta chain sequences. In a later analysis, V and J genes were assigned by comparing TCR nucleotide sequences against IMGT/GENE-DB human TR gene sequences. A later analysis assigned CDR3 sequences and most-parsimonious VDJ recombination scenarios with the TCRdist pipeline. In a later analysis, each TCR beta chain was defined by its CDR3 amino acid sequence together with its V-gene family, and reads lacking a unique V-gene family were excluded. To address suspected cross-contamination and a sequencing artifact, a later analysis removed several hundred highly shared, low-generation-probability nucleotide sequences. A later analysis calculated a clonal expansion index for each public chain from normalized within-repertoire ranks of inferred template counts. A later analysis computed generation probabilities with a VDJ recombination model fitted to out-of-frame rearrangements, and checked the results against IGoR. In a later analysis, hypergeometric tests were used to score TCR-TCR, TCR-HLA and TCR-CMV co-occurrence, with a repertoire-size bias correction applied to TCR pairs. To estimate false discovery rates, a later analysis permuted the HLA or CMV assignments 20 times. In a later analysis, co-occurring TCRs were grouped using DBSCAN, with TCRdist sequence similarity added in when clustering inside HLA-allele-positive subsets. Repertoires with fewer than 30,000 or more than 120,000 public chains were left out of co-occurrence clustering, as were about 5 repertoires with anomalous nucleotide sharing. TCRdb carries this immuneACCESS record with in-frame sequences only. Its versions omit some clonotypes, under half of them owing to an unresolved V gene in the studies checked, with the rest unexplained. That table gives V, J and clone size, and the DNA gave D and trimming. This sample holds about 160,000 clones; approximately 86% were observed only once. Roughly 1.8% of the sample lies in the top ten.

V is pared back by 3 bases and J by 0 bases, with 8 bases lying between the germline termini. The CDR3 starts with the cysteine, ends with the phenylalanine, and has 14 residues. Only the CDR3 region is kept as DNA, spanning 42 bases read in frame from base 1. The germline V gene provides CDR1 SNHLY and CDR2 FYNNEI. Recombination connected TRBV2 to TRBJ1-2; the D segment cannot be called with confidence. This receptor was obtained from a woman in her late teens or twenties in good health and CMV-seronegative. Material: PBMCs. The CDR3 has the sequence CASSEGRSNYGYTF. The bases read TGTGCCAGCAGTGAGGGCCGCTCTAACTATGGCTACACCTTC.